Below, 3 T cell receptor beta chains from the same sample are listed, as sequenced in a study of glioma-infiltrating T cells after dendritic cell vaccination. Data came from immunoSEQ multiplex PCR; TCRdb stores just in-frame clones and leaves some out. The sample has about 64,000 clones, 75% to 85% seen once. The source material was blood, sampled before dendritic cell vaccination. The source of these receptors is a human donor with glioblastoma.

This chain joins TRBV30 and TRBJ1-4; 9 bases map to TRBD1. The CDR3 covers 13 residues. Germline V CDR1 and CDR2: GTSNPN, SVGIG (reference sequence). V shed 3 bases and J 8 bases; nucleotides not matched to a gene: 4. The CDR3: CAWSKGTGEKLFF. Written as DNA, the CDR3 is TGTGCCTGGAGCAAAGGGACAGGGGAAAAACTGTTTTTT.

This clone occurred once. The chain recombines TRBV5-6 with TRBJ1-4, with D perhaps matching TRBD1 (5 bases). V gave up 4 bases and J gave up 9 bases, with 16 bases separating them. CDR3 length: 14 residues. In germline, CDR1 is SGHDT, CDR2 YYEEEE. The CDR3 loop is CASSRDFGDQKLFF. The CDR3, as DNA: TGTGCCAGCAGCCGGGACTTTGGGGACCAAAAACTGTTTTTT.

The genes are TRBV23-1 and TRBJ2-7, with 7 bases lining up with TRBD1. TRBV23-1 has ORF status, its function being uncertain. Germline trimming cut 2 bases from V and 5 bases from J; bases unmatched to any gene: 6. This CDR3 has 14 amino acids. The CDR3 nucleotides are TGCGCCAGCAGTCAAGAGACAGGGATCCACGAGCAGTACTTC. Protein sequence: CASSQETGIHEQYF.